These 12 T cell receptor beta chains originate from one sample sequenced in a study of blood T cells in healthy people across ages. The authors ran a second PCR of 7 to 11 cycles using a sample-barcoded 5' primer and a J-beta primer mix. TCRdb redid the calling of the 5' RACE reads with MiXCR, one entry per CDR3 protein. The sample records roughly 730,000 distinct CDR3 sequences, 56% being singletons. Sequencing input: blood. The receptors here all came from a middle-aged man in good health.

This clonotype occurred many times. A much larger clonotype is one base distant, so this may be a read error. The V call is TRBV3-1, the J call TRBJ2-5; 7 bases match TRBD2. The CDR3 extends over 12 amino acids. J gave up 10 bases and V 0 bases, and 2 bases lay outside the gene matches. Germline V lookup: CDR1 LGHDT, CDR2 YNNKEL (reference sequence). DNA for the CDR3: TGTGCCAGCAGCCAAGAGGGGGGGAGCCAGTACTTC. It codes for CASSQEGGSQYF.

The CDR3: CASSKGTSRNEQFF. The CDR3 coding sequence is TGTGCCAGCAGTAAAGGGACTAGCCGAAATGAGCAGTTCTTC. The genes are TRBV27 and TRBJ2-1, with 9 bases fitting TRBD2. CDR1 and CDR2 (germline): MNHEY, SMNVEV (reference sequence). The CDR3 sequence is 14 residues long. Trimming at V came to 5 bases and at J to 7 bases, leaving 6 bases not matched to a gene.

The rearrangement joins TRBV12-3 or TRBV12-4 to TRBJ2-3; 8 bases map to TRBD2. With V trimmed by 2 bases and J by 4 bases, 5 bases remained unmatched. The length of the CDR3 is 15 residues. The CDR3 spells CASSLRGGEADTQYF. CDR3 nucleotides: TGTGCCAGCAGTTTACGGGGGGGAGAGGCAGATACGCAGTATTTT.

A few counts support this clonotype. This sequence joins TRBV12-3 or TRBV12-4 and TRBJ1-2; perhaps TRBD1 as D (6 bases). Trimming left V 5 bases short and J 4 bases short, with 23 bases between. The CDR3 totals 17 residues. Here the CDR3 DNA reads TGTGCCAGCAGTAATATGATCGTGGGGGGGCGCGTCTATGGCTACACCTTC. The encoded protein is CASSNMIVGGRVYGYTF.

This clonotype appeared a single time. The chain couples TRBV7-9 to TRBJ1-2; D perhaps matches TRBD1 (5 bases). The length of the CDR3 is 15 residues. CDR1 is SEHNR, CDR2 FQNEAQ, per germline (reference sequence). V gave up 4 bases and J gave up 4 bases, with 16 bases separating them. CDR3 amino acids: CASSSYGRDLYGYTF. CDR3 DNA: TGTGCCAGCAGCTCCTACGGCAGGGACCTCTATGGCTACACCTTC.

This clonotype appeared a few times. The CDR3 DNA reads as TGTGCCAGCAGCGATTACGGGGGAACCACAGATACGCAGTATTTT. Translated, it gives CASSDYGGTTDTQYF. This sequence joins TRBV7-2 and TRBJ2-3; TRBD2 is a possible D gene (6 bases). CDR1 SGHTA and CDR2 FQGNSA come from the germline V gene. This CDR3 spans 15 amino acids. Trimming pared 5 bases from V and 2 bases from J, leaving 14 bases between.

This clonotype was seen just once. This sequence joins TRBV3-1 and TRBJ2-3; 8 positions match TRBD2. V was clipped by 6 bases and J by 0 bases; unmatched bases: 8. Per germline, CDR1 LGHDT and CDR2 YNNKEL (reference sequence). The CDR3 length is 16 residues. The CDR3 is CASSQFLAGSTDTQYF. The CDR3 bases are TGTGCCAGCAGTCAATTCTTAGCGGGGAGCACAGATACGCAGTATTTT.

The chain combines TRBV7-6 with TRBJ2-6; D is ambiguous. The CDR3 loop spans 18 amino acids. V was pared by 4 bases and J by 0 bases, with 16 bases between. Germline lookup yields CDR1 SGHVS and CDR2 FNYEAQ. The CDR3 protein is CASSSRPRVPSGANVLTF. CDR3 coding DNA: TGTGCCAGCAGCTCGAGACCCAGAGTGCCCTCTGGGGCCAACGTCCTGACTTTC.

This clonotype has only a few counts. This sequence joins TRBV27 and TRBJ2-5, with TRBD1 as a possible D gene (6 bases). TRBJ2-7 matches the DNA end more closely, so the J call is doubtful. The CDR3 contains 14 residues. Germline assignment: CDR1 MNHEY and CDR2 SMNVEV (reference sequence). The CDR3 region is CASTNPGQEYEQYF. The CDR3 region has the DNA TGTGCCAGCACCAACCCGGGACAAGAATACGAGCAGTACTTC.

The sample holds a few counts of this clonotype. V is TRBV29-1 and J is TRBJ2-7; the D is unclear. The CDR3 has 13 amino acids. The V gene lost 7 bases and the J gene lost 6 bases, with 19 bases spanning the gap. Germline CDR1 and CDR2: SQVTM and ANQGSEA. The CDR3 nucleotides are TGCAGCGCCCTGGACCCTTTCGGGCTCGAGCAGTACTTC. Encoded protein: CSALDPFGLEQYF.

There are many counts of this clonotype. The rearrangement links TRBV21-1 to TRBJ2-1; TRBD2, the D gene given by the table, was not confirmed from the DNA. TRBV21-1 counts as a pseudogene. The CDR3 loop spans 18 amino acids. CDR3 nucleotide sequence: TGTGCCAGCAGCCGTTTACCGGGAGGCGGGAGACCCTACAATGAGCAGTTCTTC. It translates to CASSRLPGGGRPYNEQFF.

The chain uses TRBV28 and TRBJ2-5, with D perhaps matching TRBD2 (6 bases). Deletions cut 6 bases from V and 0 bases from J, with 14 bases between. The germline CDR1 and CDR2 sequences are MDHEN and SYDVKM. The CDR3 is 15 residues long. CDR3 nucleotide sequence: TGTGCCAGCAGGCCGGGACTCCGAAACCAAGAGACCCAGTACTTC. Its translation: CASRPGLRNQETQYF.